This T cell receptor (beta chain) derives from a study of blood T cell repertoires in COVID-19 (TCRdb year 2020). About the study as a whole: The collaborator samples originated in the United States, Italy and Spain and spanned the acute and convalescent phases of COVID-19. Where available, HLA class I and class II types were taken from metadata supplied by the sample provider and were not determined by assay-based typing. The prospective study material was composed of cDNA or gDNA derived from T cells, B-cell-depleted T cells, or PBMCs. The samples were drawn from two sources: the first 160 participants of the ongoing ImmuneRACE study, and approximately 1,300 subjects contributed by 6 global collaborators. Nearly every sample came with metadata listing a de-identified subject ID, COVID-19 status, age in years and sex. Deeply sampled blood TCRbeta repertoires from subjects exposed to, actively infected with, or recovered from COVID-19 were included in the dataset. A freely available public database, intended as a resource for researchers studying the immune response to SARS-CoV-2, is where the repertoires were released.

The investigation overall reported the following: How much clinical and demographic metadata was included differed by source and by participant, and the metadata was provided uncurated.

With regard to this clone: Its antigen is still unknown. Base qualities were left out, and no much larger clone turns up one base away.

V loses 1 base of germline sequence and J loses 3 bases, and the interval between the two ends is 7 bases. From a lookup of the germline V gene, CDR1 and CDR2 are MDHEN and SYDVKM. Taken from cysteine to phenylalanine, the CDR3 has 13 residues. Only the CDR3 part of the read is kept: 39 bases, read in frame from the first base. The collaborating institutions used their own protocols to collect whole blood in K2EDTA tubes. For TCRbeta analysis, collaborators shipped samples as frozen whole blood, isolated PBMCs, or DNA extracted from either of those sample types. TCRbeta CDR3 regions were amplified from genomic DNA using the immunoSEQ Assay, a bias-controlled multiplex PCR. The authors' analysis ran thus. The number of nucleated cells in each sample was estimated by amplification of reference gene primers within the assay. Sequence reads were collapsed and filtered to measure the absolute abundance of every unique TCRbeta CDR3 rearrangement. For each sample, productive Simpson clonality was calculated by taking the square root of Simpson's diversity index across productive rearrangements. TCRdb stores this immuneACCESS table with in-frame sequences only. Part of the clones is absent; in the studies checked, under half of the shortfall reflects unresolved V genes, and no reason is known for the rest. D and trimming come from the DNA, and the V and J calls and clone size come from that table. In all, the sample holds some 220,000 clones, and 80% to 90% of those were seen once. The ten largest clones take up 4% to 4.5% of the sample.

The clonotype comes from a middle-aged man with acute or convalescent COVID-19. The sequence links TRBV28 to TRBJ2-7; D gene: possibly TRBD2, on 5 matching bases. Sequences were obtained from peripheral blood. The CDR3 protein: CASSLSGNYEQYF. The DNA sequence reads TGTGCCAGCAGTTTATCCGGGAACTACGAGCAGTACTTC.